This entry concerns a single T cell receptor beta chain. The V end was cut by 0 bases, the J end by 5 bases, with 10 bases between. Germline loops: CDR1 LGHNA, CDR2 YNFKEQ. The CDR3 runs 14 residues. This sample was included in a study of shared T cell receptors in the human thymus. Profiled with immunoSEQ multiplex PCR; TCRdb holds only in-frame clones, not every one. The table lists just under 550,000 clones, about 80% of them singletons. Another study also made use of these data, one on human thymus T cells. That work states: Corrective heart surgery yielded resections, and these provided the thymus tissue. An apparent bias in V and J gene usage was seen in thymic and blood repertoires. In unrelated individuals, thymic repertoires overlapped highly, according to related research.

The clonotype was recovered from a boy under three years old with a congenital heart defect. Specimen: thymocytes. The rearrangement joins TRBV4-2 to TRBJ2-5; D is perhaps TRBD1 (5 bases). CDR3 region: CASSQDRVVETQYF. The CDR3 nucleotides read TGTGCCAGCAGCCAAGACAGGGTGGTCGAGACCCAGTACTTC.